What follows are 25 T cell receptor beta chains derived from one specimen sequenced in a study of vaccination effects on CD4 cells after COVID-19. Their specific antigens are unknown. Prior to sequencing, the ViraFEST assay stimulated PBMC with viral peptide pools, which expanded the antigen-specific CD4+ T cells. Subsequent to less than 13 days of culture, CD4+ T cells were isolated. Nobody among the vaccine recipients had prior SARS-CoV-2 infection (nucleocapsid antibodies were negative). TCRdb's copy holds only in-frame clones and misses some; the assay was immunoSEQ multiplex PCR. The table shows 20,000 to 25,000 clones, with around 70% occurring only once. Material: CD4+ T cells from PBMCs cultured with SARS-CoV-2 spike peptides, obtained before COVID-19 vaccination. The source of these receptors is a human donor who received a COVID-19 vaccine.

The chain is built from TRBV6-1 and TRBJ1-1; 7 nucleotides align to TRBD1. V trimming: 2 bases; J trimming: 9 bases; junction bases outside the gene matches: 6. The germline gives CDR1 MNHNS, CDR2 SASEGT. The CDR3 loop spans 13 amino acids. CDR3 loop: CASSERGQTKAFF. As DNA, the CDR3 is TGTGCCAGCAGTGAAAGGGGACAGACAAAAGCTTTCTTT.

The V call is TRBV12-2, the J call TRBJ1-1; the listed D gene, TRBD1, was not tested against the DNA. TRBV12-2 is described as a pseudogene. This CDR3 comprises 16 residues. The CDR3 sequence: CASRPRTGVKNTEAFF. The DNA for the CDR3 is TGTGCAAGTCGCCCAAGGACAGGGGTGAAGAACACTGAAGCTTTCTTT.

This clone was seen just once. Here the CDR3 DNA reads TGCGCCAGCAGCTTGGGGACGGCCCAAGAGACCCAGTACTTC. Its protein is CASSLGTAQETQYF. V gene TRBV5-1 combines with J gene TRBJ2-5, with D unclear. The V end was cut by 0 bases, the J end by 1 base, with 7 bases between. The CDR3 runs to 14 residues. Germline-derived CDR1 and CDR2 are SGHRS and YFSETQ.

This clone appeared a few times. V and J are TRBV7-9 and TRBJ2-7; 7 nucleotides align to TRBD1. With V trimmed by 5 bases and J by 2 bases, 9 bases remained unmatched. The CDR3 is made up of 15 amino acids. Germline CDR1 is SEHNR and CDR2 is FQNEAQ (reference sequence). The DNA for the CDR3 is TGTGCCAGCAGCCCGATGCCGGGACAGACCTACGAGCAGTACTTC. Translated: CASSPMPGQTYEQYF.

The CDR3 DNA reads as TGTGCCAGCAGGCTGACAGGTCGGAACACTGAAGCTTTCTTT. Protein: CASRLTGRNTEAFF. The J gene is TRBJ1-1, the V gene TRBV2; D may be TRBD1 (6 bases). In germline, CDR1 is SNHLY, CDR2 FYNNEI. The length of the CDR3 is 14 residues. V lost 6 bases to trimming and J lost 1 base, with 12 bases between them.

The CDR3 loop is CASSVLRTDTQYF. In DNA form, the CDR3 reads TGCGCCAGCAGTGTACTTCGCACAGATACGCAGTATTTT. V gene TRBV10-2 combines with J gene TRBJ2-3; the D is unclear. With 4 bases removed from V and 1 base from J, the gap between germline ends came to 6 bases. Germline lookup yields CDR1 WSHSY and CDR2 SAAADI. The length of the CDR3 is 13 residues.

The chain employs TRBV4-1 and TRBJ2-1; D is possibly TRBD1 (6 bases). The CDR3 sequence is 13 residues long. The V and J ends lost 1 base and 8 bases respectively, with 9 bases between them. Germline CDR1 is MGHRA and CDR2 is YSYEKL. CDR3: CASSQVPGDEQFF. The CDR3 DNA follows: TGCGCCAGCAGCCAAGTGCCAGGGGATGAGCAGTTCTTC.

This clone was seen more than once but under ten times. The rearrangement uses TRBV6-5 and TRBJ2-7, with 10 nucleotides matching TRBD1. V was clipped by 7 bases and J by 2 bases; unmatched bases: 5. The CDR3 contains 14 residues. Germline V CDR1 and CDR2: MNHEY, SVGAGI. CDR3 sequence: CASTAGQGTYEQYF. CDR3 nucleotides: TGTGCCAGCACCGCGGGACAGGGGACCTACGAGCAGTACTTC.

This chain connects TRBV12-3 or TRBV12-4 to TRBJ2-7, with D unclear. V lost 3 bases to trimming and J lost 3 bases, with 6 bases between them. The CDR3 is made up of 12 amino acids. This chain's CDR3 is CASSLGIYEQYF. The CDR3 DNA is TGTGCCAGCAGTTTGGGAATCTACGAGCAGTACTTC.

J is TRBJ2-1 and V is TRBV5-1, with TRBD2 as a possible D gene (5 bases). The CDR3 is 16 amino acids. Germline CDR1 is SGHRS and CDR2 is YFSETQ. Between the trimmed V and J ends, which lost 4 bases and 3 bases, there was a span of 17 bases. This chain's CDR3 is CASSLGGSHNYNEQFF. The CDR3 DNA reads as TGCGCCAGCAGCCTCGGTGGGAGCCACAACTACAATGAGCAGTTCTTC.

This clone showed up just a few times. The CDR3 sequence: CASSLYSWTPGPGELFF. The CDR3 DNA follows: TGTGCCAGCAGTTTATATTCTTGGACCCCAGGCCCGGGGGAGCTGTTTTTT. The chain carries TRBV27 and TRBJ2-2; D is undetermined. V was cut by 1 base and J by 8 bases, with 20 bases left in between. Germline lookup yields CDR1 MNHEY and CDR2 SMNVEV (reference sequence). The CDR3 has 17 amino acids.

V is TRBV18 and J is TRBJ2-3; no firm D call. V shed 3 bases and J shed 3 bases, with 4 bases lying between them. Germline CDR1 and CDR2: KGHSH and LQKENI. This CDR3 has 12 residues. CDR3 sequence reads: CASSPRTDTQYF. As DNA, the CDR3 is TGTGCCAGCTCACCTCGGACAGATACGCAGTATTTT.

CDR3 in DNA: TGTGCCAGCAGCTTTACTTGGGACACCGGGGAGCTGTTTTTT. It specifies CASSFTWDTGELFF. V and J are TRBV5-4 and TRBJ2-2; D is unresolved. Germline V gene sequence: CDR1 SGHNT, CDR2 YYREEE (reference sequence). The CDR3 has 14 residues. Trimming left V 2 bases short and J 3 bases short, with 8 bases between.

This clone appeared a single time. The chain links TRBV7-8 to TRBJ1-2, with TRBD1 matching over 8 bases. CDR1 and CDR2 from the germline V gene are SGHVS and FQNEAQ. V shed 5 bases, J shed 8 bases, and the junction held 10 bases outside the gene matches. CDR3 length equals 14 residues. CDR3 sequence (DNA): TGTGCCAGCAGCCGAGTCCAGGGGGCTGGGGGCTACACCTTC. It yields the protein CASSRVQGAGGYTF.

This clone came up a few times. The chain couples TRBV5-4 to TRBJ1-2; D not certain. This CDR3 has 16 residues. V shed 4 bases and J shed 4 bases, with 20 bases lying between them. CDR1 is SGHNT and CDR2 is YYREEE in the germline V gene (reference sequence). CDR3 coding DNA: TGTGCCAGCAGCCTAGAGTCATGGGGTGTGGGCTATGGCTACACCTTC. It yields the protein CASSLESWGVGYGYTF.

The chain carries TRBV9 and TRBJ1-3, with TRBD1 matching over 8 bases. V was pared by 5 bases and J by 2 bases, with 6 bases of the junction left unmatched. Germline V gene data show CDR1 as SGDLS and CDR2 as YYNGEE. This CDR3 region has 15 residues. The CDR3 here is CASSQTGGAGNTIYF. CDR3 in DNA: TGTGCCAGCAGTCAAACAGGGGGGGCTGGAAACACCATATATTTT.

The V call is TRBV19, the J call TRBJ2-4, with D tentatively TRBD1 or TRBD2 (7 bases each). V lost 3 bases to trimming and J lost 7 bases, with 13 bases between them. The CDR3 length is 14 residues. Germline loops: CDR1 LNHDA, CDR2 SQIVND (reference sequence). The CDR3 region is CASSMGQGGNIQYF. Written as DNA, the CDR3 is TGTGCCAGTAGTATGGGCCAGGGGGGGAACATTCAGTACTTC.

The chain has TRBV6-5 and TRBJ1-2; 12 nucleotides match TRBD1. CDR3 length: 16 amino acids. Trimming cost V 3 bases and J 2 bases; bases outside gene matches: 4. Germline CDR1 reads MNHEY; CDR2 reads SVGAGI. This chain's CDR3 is CASSYGTGGKNYGYTF. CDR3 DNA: TGTGCCAGCAGTTATGGGACAGGGGGCAAAAACTATGGCTACACCTTC.

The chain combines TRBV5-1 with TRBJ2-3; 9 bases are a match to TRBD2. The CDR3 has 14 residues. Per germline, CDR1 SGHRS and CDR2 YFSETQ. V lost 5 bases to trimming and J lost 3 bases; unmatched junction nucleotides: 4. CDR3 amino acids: CASREGLATDTQYF. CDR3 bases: TGCGCCAGCAGAGAGGGACTAGCAACAGATACGCAGTATTTT.

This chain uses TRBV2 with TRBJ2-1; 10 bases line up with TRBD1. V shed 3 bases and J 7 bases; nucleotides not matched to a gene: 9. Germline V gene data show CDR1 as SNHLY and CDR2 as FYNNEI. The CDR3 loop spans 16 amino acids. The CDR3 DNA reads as TGTGCCAGCAGTGAGACAGGGACAGGGGTCGTAAATGAGCAGTTCTTC. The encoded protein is CASSETGTGVVNEQFF. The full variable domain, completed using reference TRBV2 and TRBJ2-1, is EPEVTQTPSHQVTQMGQEVILRCVPISNHLYFYWYRQILGQKVEFLVSFYNNEISEKSEIFDDQFSVERPDGSNFTLKIRSTKLEDSAMYFCASSETGTGVVNEQFFGPGTRLTVL.

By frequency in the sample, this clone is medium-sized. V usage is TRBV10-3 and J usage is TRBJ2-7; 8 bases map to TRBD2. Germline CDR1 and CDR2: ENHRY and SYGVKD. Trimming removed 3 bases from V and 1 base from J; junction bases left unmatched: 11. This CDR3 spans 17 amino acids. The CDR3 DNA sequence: TGTGCCATCAGTGAAACGGGAACTAGCGGACTATCCTACGAGCAGTACTTC. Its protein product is CAISETGTSGLSYEQYF.

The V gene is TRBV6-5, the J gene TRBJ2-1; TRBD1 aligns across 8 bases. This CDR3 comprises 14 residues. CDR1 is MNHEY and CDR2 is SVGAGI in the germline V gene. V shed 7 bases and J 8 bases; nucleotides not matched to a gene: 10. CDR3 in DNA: TGTGCCAGCACTTGGCGACAGGGGATCCATGAGCAGTTCTTC. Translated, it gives CASTWRQGIHEQFF.

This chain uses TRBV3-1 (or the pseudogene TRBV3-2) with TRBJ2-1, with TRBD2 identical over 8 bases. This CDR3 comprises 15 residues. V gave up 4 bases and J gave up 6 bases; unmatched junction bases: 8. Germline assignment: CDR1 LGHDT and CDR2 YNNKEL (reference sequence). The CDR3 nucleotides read TGTGCCAGCAGCCCCGGACTAGCTCAACTCAATGAGCAGTTCTTC. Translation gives CASSPGLAQLNEQFF.

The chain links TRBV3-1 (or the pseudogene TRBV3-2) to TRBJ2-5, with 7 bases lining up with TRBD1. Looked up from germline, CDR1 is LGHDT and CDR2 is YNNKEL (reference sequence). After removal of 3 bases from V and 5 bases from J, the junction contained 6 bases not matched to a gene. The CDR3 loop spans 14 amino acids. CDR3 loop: CASSQQGDTETQYF. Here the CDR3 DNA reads TGTGCCAGCAGCCAGCAGGGGGACACGGAGACCCAGTACTTC.

In nucleotides, the CDR3 is TGTGCCACCAAGCGGGGGGGTCTCACCGGGGAGCTGTTTTTT. This sequence encodes CATKRGGLTGELFF. The V gene is TRBV6-6, the J gene TRBJ2-2, with 10 bases fitting TRBD2. V shed 10 bases, J shed 4 bases, and the junction held 6 bases outside the gene matches. The length of the CDR3 is 14 residues. Germline assignment: CDR1 MNHNY and CDR2 SVGAGI (reference sequence).